The T cell receptor beta chain described here comes from a study of PD-1 blockade in classical Hodgkin lymphoma. Study context: Patients had nivolumab dosed at 3 mg/kg, delivered intravenously every 2 weeks.

The study's findings and limits: By C4D1 there was a significant rise in CD4+ TCR diversity but not in CD8+ TCR diversity. Newly diagnosed patients had diversity similar to the baseline diversity of complete responders. Relapsed/refractory patients reportedly had the lowest baseline TCR diversity, below newly diagnosed patients, who were below healthy donors.

Clones were sequenced by immunoSEQ multiplex PCR, and TCRdb holds only the in-frame ones, with some missing. There are around 25,000 clones in the sample; 60% to 80% occur only once, and approximately 21% lies in the top ten. Per the germline V gene, CDR1 is SGHRS and CDR2 is YFSETQ. The V segment lost 3 bases and the J segment 8 bases; nucleotides outside the gene matches: 9. This CDR3 has 15 residues. The time point is: cycle 4 day 1 (C4D1), after more than five weeks of nivolumab. Following autologous stem cell transplantation, relapse occurred in every patient, and exposure to brentuximab vedotin varied. Sample share makes this clone medium-sized (0.01 to 0.1%). Its matching antigen is unknown.

The material sequenced was peripheral blood mononuclear cells (PBMCs), taken before the fourth cycle of nivolumab. The source of this sequence is a human donor with classical Hodgkin lymphoma. The rearrangement joins TRBV5-1 to TRBJ1-4; 8 bases are a match to TRBD1. In nucleotides, the CDR3 is TGCGCCAGCAGCTGGACGGGACAGGTGGGAGAAAAACTGTTTTTT. Translating gives CASSWTGQVGEKLFF.